Below, 27 T cell receptor beta chains from the same sample are listed, as sequenced in a study of CD8 T cells in ankylosing spondylitis. TCRdb re-analysed the 5' RACE reads in MiXCR, keeping a single row per CDR3 protein. The repertoire holds about 800,000 distinct CDR3 sequences, with approximately 12% as singletons. No antigen has been identified for these receptors. Study-level findings and limits: Characteristic of ankylosing spondylitis blood, it appeared, was a TCR beta motif comprising about eight highly homologous variants.

The sample taken for sequencing was blood, either unsorted or a sorted T cell fraction (not recorded which). These receptors were obtained from a male donor with ankylosing spondylitis.

This clonotype appeared a few times. The genes are TRBV9 and TRBJ2-2; 8 bases agree with TRBD1. V trimming: 4 bases; J trimming: 13 bases; junction bases outside the gene matches: 18. Germline V gives CDR1 SGDLS, CDR2 YYNGEE. This CDR3 region has 16 residues. The DNA for the CDR3 is TGTGCCAGCAGCCCCTCCTGGGACAGGTCACGACGGGGGCTGTTTTTT. Protein sequence: CASSPSWDRSRRGLFF.

The rearrangement uses TRBV6-1 and TRBJ2-5; 9 positions agree with TRBD1. Germline assignment: CDR1 MNHNS and CDR2 SASEGT. The CDR3 spans 16 residues. Trimming cost V 5 bases and J 4 bases; bases outside gene matches: 11. CDR3 in DNA: TGTGCCAGCAGTCCCTCTTGGACAGGGGACCCAGAGACCCAGTACTTC. Protein product: CASSPSWTGDPETQYF.

This clonotype has a handful of counts. J is TRBJ2-5 and V is TRBV28; weak D call: TRBD1 (6 bases). From germline, CDR1 is MDHEN and CDR2 SYDVKM. This CDR3 spans 13 amino acids. The V gene lost 5 bases and the J gene lost 5 bases, with 12 bases spanning the gap. The CDR3 nucleotides read TGTGCCAGCAGTCTAAGGGGGTACGAGACCCAGTACTTC. This sequence encodes CASSLRGYETQYF.

This chain joins TRBV20-1 and TRBJ1-1; no reliable D call. Trimming pared 1 base from V and 3 bases from J, leaving 9 bases between. Looked up from germline, CDR1 is DFQATT and CDR2 is SNEGSKA (reference sequence). This CDR3 comprises 13 residues. The CDR3 bases are TGCAGTGCTAGAGCCGAGACCTACACTGAAGCTTTCTTT. This gives the protein CSARAETYTEAFF.

This clonotype was recorded many times. V gene TRBV12-3 or TRBV12-4 combines with J gene TRBJ1-5; D is unresolved. This CDR3 is 11 amino acids long. V was cut by 3 bases and J by 3 bases, with 0 bases left in between. For the CDR3, the DNA is TGTGCCAGCAGTTTCAATCAGCCCCAGCATTTT. This codes for CASSFNQPQHF.

This chain links TRBV7-2 with TRBJ2-7; 8 bases align to TRBD2. The length of the CDR3 is 15 residues. The V segment lost 3 bases and the J segment 0 bases; nucleotides outside the gene matches: 4. Germline CDR1 is SGHTA and CDR2 is FQGNSA. The CDR3 nucleotides read TGTGCCAGCAGCTTCGCCGGGACTAGCTCCTACGAGCAGTACTTC. Translated: CASSFAGTSSYEQYF.

The chain links TRBV14 to TRBJ1-2; the D is unclear. Germline V gene sequence: CDR1 SGHDN, CDR2 FVKESK. Trimming took off 0 bases at V and 8 bases at J, with 13 bases between the two ends. The CDR3 has 14 amino acids. The DNA of the CDR3 is TGTGCCAGCAGCCAAGATCGCGGGGTTCACGGCTACACCTTC. Its translation: CASSQDRGVHGYTF. The full variable domain, rest sourced from reference TRBV14 and TRBJ1-2, is EAGVTQFPSHSVIEKGQTVTLRCDPISGHDNLYWYRRVMGKEIKFLLHFVKESKQDESGMPNNRFLAERTGGTYSTLKVQPAELEDSGVYFCASSQDRGVHGYTFGSGTRLTVV.

This clonotype was counted between two and nine times. V usage is TRBV20-1 and J usage is TRBJ2-5, with TRBD2 identical over 9 bases. Trimming at V came to 5 bases and at J to 2 bases, leaving 18 bases not matched to a gene. Germline V gene data show CDR1 as DFQATT and CDR2 as SNEGSKA (reference sequence). CDR3 size: 18 residues. The CDR3 DNA follows: TGCAGTGCTCCCCGTTTCAGCGGGAGGATTGGTGGGCAAGAGACCCAGTACTTC. This codes for CSAPRFSGRIGGQETQYF.

The sample holds a few counts of this clonotype. The V call is TRBV20-1, the J call TRBJ1-5; D is unresolved. Germline loops: CDR1 DFQATT, CDR2 SNEGSKA (reference sequence). Trimming removed 3 bases from V and 1 base from J, with 10 bases in between. CDR3 length: 14 amino acids. The CDR3 loop reads CSASRFGSNQPQHF. For the CDR3, the DNA is TGCAGTGCTAGTAGATTCGGGAGCAATCAGCCCCAGCATTTT.

The chain uses TRBV19 and TRBJ2-3; perhaps TRBD1 as D (6 bases). This CDR3 has 13 residues. Germline values: CDR1 LNHDA, CDR2 SQIVND (reference sequence). Trimming took off 5 bases at V and 6 bases at J, with 12 bases between the two ends. CDR3 sequence reads: CASSGTPRDTQYF. DNA of the CDR3: TGTGCCAGTAGTGGGACACCTCGGGATACGCAGTATTTT.

The rearrangement joins TRBV4-1 to TRBJ2-2, with D maybe TRBD1 (6 bases). Germline CDR1 and CDR2: MGHRA and YSYEKL. Deletions cut 3 bases from V and 7 bases from J, with 12 bases between. This CDR3 spans 14 amino acids. In nucleotides, the CDR3 is TGCGCCAGCAGCCAGCGCGGACAGCTCGGGGAGCTGTTTTTT. Its translation is CASSQRGQLGELFF.

The V gene is TRBV6-1, the J gene TRBJ2-2; no reliable D call. The CDR3 totals 15 residues. Trimming removed 6 bases from V and 1 base from J, with 12 bases in between. Germline assignment: CDR1 MNHNS and CDR2 SASEGT. The CDR3 loop is CASREMGLNTGELFF. The CDR3 DNA is TGTGCCAGCAGGGAGATGGGATTGAACACCGGGGAGCTGTTTTTT.

This clonotype was counted at least ten times. The V gene is TRBV12-3 or TRBV12-4, the J gene TRBJ2-7; 8 positions agree with TRBD1. This CDR3 has 14 residues. The ends lost 5 bases at V and 2 bases at J; junction bases unmatched: 5. CDR3 in amino acids: CASSPDRGAYEQYF. In DNA, the CDR3 is TGTGCCAGCAGTCCCGACAGGGGTGCCTACGAGCAGTACTTC.

This clonotype was detected many times. The gene calls are TRBV29-1 and TRBJ2-7, with 9 positions matching TRBD2. With 5 bases clipped from V and 5 bases from J, the junction kept 7 bases outside the gene matches. Germline lookup yields CDR1 SQVTM and CDR2 ANQGSEA. This CDR3 has 13 residues. This CDR3 reads CSVKAGGRDEQYF. The DNA of the CDR3 is TGCAGCGTTAAAGCGGGAGGAAGGGACGAGCAGTACTTC.

The J gene is TRBJ1-5, the V gene TRBV7-2; D is uncertain. V lost 2 bases and J 5 bases, leaving 10 bases between the germline ends. The germline CDR1 and CDR2 sequences are SGHTA and FQGNSA. The CDR3 runs to 14 residues. The CDR3 is CASSLLGIHQPQHF. CDR3 DNA: TGTGCCAGCAGCTTACTGGGGATTCATCAGCCCCAGCATTTT.

In its sample, this clonotype was seen many times. This sequence joins TRBV6-1 and TRBJ2-7; 7 bases align to TRBD1. CDR1 and CDR2 from the germline V gene are MNHNS and SASEGT. Germline trimming cut 4 bases from V and 0 bases from J; bases unmatched to any gene: 0. The CDR3 contains 13 residues. Here the CDR3 reads CASSGQGSYEQYF. CDR3 in DNA: TGTGCCAGCAGTGGACAGGGCTCCTACGAGCAGTACTTC.

This clonotype was counted only a few times. V is TRBV9 and J is TRBJ1-2, with no clear D. Germline CDR1 reads SGDLS; CDR2 reads YYNGEE. The V end lost 3 bases, the J end lost 7 bases, and 10 bases lay between the germline ends. CDR3 size: 12 residues. The CDR3 loop reads CASSALRGGYTF. In nucleotides, the CDR3 is TGTGCCAGCAGCGCCCTAAGAGGTGGCTACACCTTC.

This clonotype was detected a few times. The chain links TRBV7-2 to TRBJ1-2, with 7 nucleotides matching TRBD1. CDR1 SGHTA and CDR2 FQGNSA come from the germline V gene. J lost 3 bases, V lost 5 bases, and 6 bases had no gene match. The CDR3 contains 14 residues. CDR3 bases: TGTGCCAGCAGCGGAAGACAGGGTCACTATGGCTACACCTTC. Protein sequence: CASSGRQGHYGYTF.

The table lists this clonotype with a few counts. The V and J genes are TRBV18 and TRBJ2-3, with D maybe TRBD2 (5 bases). V was pared by 6 bases and J by 5 bases, with 18 bases between. The CDR3 totals 15 residues. Per germline, CDR1 KGHSH and CDR2 LQKENI. The CDR3 DNA sequence: TGTGCCAGCTCCCCTGCGGGTCTACCCATAGATACGCAGTATTTT. Protein: CASSPAGLPIDTQYF. Together with reference TRBV18 and TRBJ2-3, the CDR3 gives the full variable domain: NAGVMQNPRHLVRRRGQEARLRCSPMKGHSHVYWYRQLPEEGLKFMVYLQKENIIDESGMPKERFSAEFPKEGPSILRIQQVVRGDSAAYFCASSPAGLPIDTQYFGPGTRLTVL.

The chain links TRBV12-3 or TRBV12-4 to TRBJ2-5, with D uncertain. V was cut by 3 bases and J by 4 bases, with 12 bases left in between. The CDR3 runs 14 residues. CDR3 residues: CASSFTTSSETQYF. CDR3 coding DNA: TGTGCCAGCAGTTTTACGACCAGCTCAGAGACCCAGTACTTC.

This clonotype appeared many times. The J gene is TRBJ2-7, the V gene TRBV28; 7 bases line up with TRBD1. With 2 bases clipped from V and 5 bases from J, the junction kept 9 bases outside the gene matches. The CDR3 has 15 residues. Germline V gene data show CDR1 as MDHEN and CDR2 as SYDVKM. For the CDR3, the DNA is TGTGCCAGCAGTTTACGCGCAGGGGGTAACGACGAGCAGTACTTC. Amino acids: CASSLRAGGNDEQYF.

This clonotype came up a few times. This chain connects TRBV7-2 to TRBJ1-2; 7 bases map to TRBD1. Germline CDR1 is SGHTA and CDR2 is FQGNSA. This CDR3 comprises 16 residues. V shed 5 bases and J 4 bases; nucleotides not matched to a gene: 13. DNA of the CDR3: TGTGCCAGCAGCCCTTCCACAGGGGTAGGCCCCTATGGCTACACCTTC. This codes for CASSPSTGVGPYGYTF.

The chain employs TRBV5-1 and TRBJ2-3; 7 bases are a match to TRBD1. CDR3 length equals 15 residues. Germline loops: CDR1 SGHRS, CDR2 YFSETQ. The V segment lost 4 bases and the J segment 4 bases; nucleotides outside the gene matches: 9. As DNA, the CDR3 is TGCGCCAGCAGCCGAACAGGGGATCGGGCAGATACGCAGTATTTT. Amino acid sequence: CASSRTGDRADTQYF.

In its sample, this clonotype was seen a few times. This chain links TRBV7-2 with TRBJ2-1; no clear D gene. V lost 5 bases to trimming and J lost 8 bases, with 10 bases between them. The CDR3 is made up of 12 amino acids. Germline lookup yields CDR1 SGHTA and CDR2 FQGNSA. The CDR3 here is CASSPPLYEQFF. As DNA, the CDR3 is TGTGCCAGCAGCCCACCCCTCTATGAGCAGTTCTTC.

This clonotype was detected a few times. The chain couples TRBV10-3 to TRBJ1-5, with D possibly matching TRBD1 (6 bases). V dropped 3 bases and J dropped 5 bases, with 11 bases sitting between them. The germline gives CDR1 ENHRY, CDR2 SYGVKD. The CDR3 covers 14 residues. CDR3 sequence: CAISDGQSYQPQHF. The CDR3 DNA reads TGTGCCATCAGTGATGGACAGAGTTATCAGCCCCAGCATTTT.

This clonotype was recorded a few times. This chain uses TRBV24-1 with TRBJ2-3; TRBD2 matches at 8 bases. Germline loops: CDR1 KGHDR, CDR2 SFDVKD. This CDR3 region has 17 residues. The J segment lost 3 bases and the V segment lost 1 base, leaving 8 bases of the junction unmatched. The DNA of the CDR3 is TGTGCCACCAGTGATTTACTAGCGGACCAAGGTACAGATACGCAGTATTTT. Amino acid sequence: CATSDLLADQGTDTQYF.

This clonotype came up a few times. V gene TRBV7-8 combines with J gene TRBJ2-7, with 7 bases fitting TRBD1. The CDR3 contains 12 residues. The V segment lost 5 bases and the J segment 9 bases; nucleotides outside the gene matches: 7. CDR1 and CDR2 (germline): SGHVS, FQNEAQ. The CDR3 coding sequence is TGTGCCAGCAGCAGGGGGCCTACGAGGCAGTACTTC. Its translation: CASSRGPTRQYF.